This TCR beta chain stems from a study of Tregs in tolerant kidney transplant recipients. Thawed PBMCs were FACS-sorted into unstimulated CD4+CD25+CD127- regulatory T cells, CD4+CD25- non-regulatory cells, CD4 and CD8 cells. Before regulatory T cell sorting, thawed PBMCs rested overnight at 37°C in about 190 IU/ml IL-2. Germline loops: CDR1 SGHNT, CDR2 YYREEE (reference sequence). CDR3 length: 16 amino acids. The J segment lost 7 bases and the V segment lost 4 bases, leaving 12 bases of the junction unmatched. Measured with immunoSEQ multiplex PCR; TCRdb has only the in-frame clones, and not every one. The table has about 61,000 clones, approximately 85% seen once.

This chain uses TRBV5-4 with TRBJ2-2; 8 positions agree with TRBD2. Here the sequenced sample was Tregs from blood, taken before the transplant. The clonotype was recovered from a human donor who received a combined kidney and bone marrow transplant. This CDR3 is CASSPRGAGAIGELFF. Here the CDR3 DNA reads TGTGCCAGCAGCCCCAGGGGAGCGGGAGCGATCGGGGAGCTGTTTTTT.